Below, 9 T cell receptor beta chains from the same sample are listed, as sequenced in a study of cytomegalovirus exposure and HLA in healthy donors listed by TCRdb under 2017. Libraries were prepared through the immunoSEQ multiplex PCR assay. A mixture of 60 forward primers for TCR Vbeta segments and 13 reverse primers for TCR Jbeta segments was used in the multiplex PCR. Imported from immuneACCESS, the table was reduced by TCRdb to in-frame sequences with V and J called. These copies leave out some clones; in studies compared against another copy, an unresolved V gene accounts for under half, and the cause of the remainder is not known. Within this sample are 160,000 or so clones, with under 80% of them counted one time only. Clones ranked in the top ten supply 2% to 2.5% of the sample. The sequencing input was PBMCs. These receptors were taken from a human donor in good health.

The chain combines TRBV7-2 with TRBJ2-5; 9 bases fit TRBD2. CDR3 size: 15 residues. J lost 2 bases, V lost 5 bases, and 6 bases had no gene match. The germline CDR1 and CDR2 sequences are SGHTA and FQGNSA. CDR3 loop: CASSPGTSRQETQYF. CDR3 nucleotides: TGTGCCAGCAGCCCCGGGACTAGCCGACAAGAGACCCAGTACTTC.

This chain connects TRBV7-8 to TRBJ2-3; 9 bases map to TRBD2. This CDR3 is 15 amino acids long. The V gene end was trimmed by 5 bases and the J gene end by 0 bases; junction bases not matched to a gene: 3. CDR1 SGHVS and CDR2 FQNEAQ come from the germline V gene. In nucleotides, the CDR3 is TGTGCCAGCAGCCAAAGCGGGGGGAGCACAGATACGCAGTATTTT. It specifies CASSQSGGSTDTQYF.

In this sample, this clone turned up a few times. This chain joins TRBV6-5 and TRBJ1-4; D might be TRBD1 (5 bases). This CDR3 is built from 15 residues. Per germline, CDR1 MNHEY and CDR2 SVGAGI. The V end was cut by 6 bases, the J end by 7 bases, with 18 bases between. This CDR3 reads CASSRWGVGGEKLFF. CDR3 in DNA: TGTGCCAGCAGCCGCTGGGGGGTGGGGGGTGAAAAACTGTTTTTT.

The V gene is TRBV2, the J gene TRBJ2-7; 8 nucleotides match TRBD1. Germline CDR1 and CDR2: SNHLY and FYNNEI. V lost 6 bases to trimming and J lost 5 bases; unmatched junction nucleotides: 12. This CDR3 contains 15 residues. The CDR3 DNA is TGTGCCAGCAGCGCCGGGACAGGCCAGGGCCACGAGCAGTACTTC. This gives the protein CASSAGTGQGHEQYF.

This clone was seen only a few times. This chain links TRBV4-3 with TRBJ2-3; D not certain. The CDR3 length is 13 residues. V was pared by 1 base and J by 2 bases, with 4 bases between. CDR1 is LGHNA, CDR2 YSLEER, per germline. The CDR3 loop reads CASSQAHTDTQYF. The CDR3 DNA is TGCGCCAGCAGCCAAGCCCACACAGATACGCAGTATTTT.

This clone was seen only once. V is TRBV7-2 and J is TRBJ1-6; D is unclear. Germline lookup yields CDR1 SGHTA and CDR2 FQGNSA. V lost 0 bases and J lost 8, with 8 bases in between. This CDR3 comprises 14 residues. CDR3 nucleotides: TGTGCCAGCAGCTTAGCACCCTCAGATTCACCCCTCCACTTT. It specifies CASSLAPSDSPLHF.

The rearrangement links TRBV5-6 to TRBJ1-1, with D possibly matching TRBD1 (5 bases). The CDR3 is 13 residues long. Germline V gene sequence: CDR1 SGHDT, CDR2 YYEEEE. V was cut by 4 bases and J by 4 bases, with 11 bases left in between. In DNA, the CDR3 is TGTGCCAGCAGCCCCCCCGGGGGCACTGAAGCTTTCTTT. Amino acids: CASSPPGGTEAFF.

This rearrangement joins TRBV11-2 to TRBJ1-3; D possibly corresponds to TRBD1 (5 bases). The CDR3 has 13 amino acids. CDR1 is SGHAT and CDR2 is FQNNGV in the germline V gene. V lost 6 bases, J lost 0 bases, and 6 bases lay in between. The chain's CDR3 is CASRGDSGNTIYF. CDR3 sequence (DNA): TGTGCCAGCAGAGGGGACTCTGGAAACACCATATATTTT.

The CDR3 here is CASSDSLVRARGYTF. CDR3 sequence (DNA): TGTGCCAGCAGTGACTCGCTCGTGAGGGCTCGGGGCTACACCTTC. The chain joins TRBV6-4 to TRBJ1-2; D gene ambiguous. The length of the CDR3 is 15 residues. Germline loops: CDR1 MRHNA, CDR2 SNTAGT. Trimming took off 0 bases at V and 8 bases at J, with 16 bases between the two ends.